The 21 T cell receptor beta chains below all came from one sample that was sequenced in a study of T-cell reconstitution after alpha-beta-depleted transplantation in children. The TCRbeta library incorporated unique molecular identifiers. TCRdb redid the calling of the PCR reads with MiXCR, one entry per CDR3 protein. The table records about 250,000 distinct CDR3 sequences, under 30% of them present only once. Sequencing used PBMCs, mostly from graft donor cells, obtained 360 days after TCRalphabeta/CD19-depleted stem cell transplant. These TCRs come from a female patient under 10 years old who had a stem cell transplant for congenital amegakaryocytic thrombocytopenia, so the T cells may come from the graft donor.

The gene calls are TRBV12-3 or TRBV12-4 and TRBJ1-4; D perhaps matches TRBD1 (5 bases). The V end lost 5 bases, the J end lost 7 bases, and 8 bases lay between the germline ends. The CDR3 consists of 12 residues. The chain's CDR3 is CASSEGFEKLFF. Here the CDR3 DNA reads TGTGCCAGCAGTGAGGGGTTTGAAAAACTGTTTTTT.

The J gene is TRBJ2-3, the V gene TRBV4-2; 11 bases agree with TRBD2. The germline V gene has CDR1 LGHNA and CDR2 YNFKEQ. This CDR3 has 20 amino acids. The ends lost 4 bases at V and 2 bases at J; junction bases unmatched: 17. The chain's CDR3 is CASSLPRPTSGNLYTDTQYF. For the CDR3, the DNA is TGTGCCAGCAGCCTACCACGCCCGACTAGCGGGAATTTATACACAGATACGCAGTATTTT.

The sample holds a few counts of this clonotype. This chain joins TRBV5-1 and TRBJ2-2; 8 nucleotides align to TRBD1. V shed 4 bases and J 0 bases; nucleotides not matched to a gene: 5. This CDR3 comprises 16 residues. The germline V gene encodes CDR1 SGHRS and CDR2 YFSETQ. The CDR3 DNA reads TGCGCCAGCAGCACGGACAGGGCCGCGAACACCGGGGAGCTGTTTTTT. It yields the protein CASSTDRAANTGELFF.

The CDR3 DNA reads as TGTGCCAGCAGCCGCCGGGACAGGGGGCAAGAGACCCAGTACTTC. This encodes CASSRRDRGQETQYF. This chain joins TRBV3-1 and TRBJ2-5; 11 bases align to TRBD1. The germline V gene encodes CDR1 LGHDT and CDR2 YNNKEL (reference sequence). The J segment lost 2 bases and the V segment lost 4 bases, leaving 3 bases of the junction unmatched. CDR3 size: 15 residues.

The chain is built from TRBV6-5 and TRBJ2-7; 9 bases are a match to TRBD2. CDR3 length equals 13 residues. Germline V gene data show CDR1 as MNHEY and CDR2 as SVGAGI. Trimming at V came to 2 bases and at J to 5 bases, leaving 1 base not matched to a gene. This chain's CDR3 is CASSYGGGDEQYF. CDR3 nucleotides: TGTGCCAGCAGTTACGGCGGGGGGGACGAGCAGTACTTC.

The V and J genes are TRBV12-5 and TRBJ2-1; 7 nucleotides match TRBD2. Germline V gives CDR1 LGHNT, CDR2 FRNRAP. CDR3 length: 16 residues. V trimming: 3 bases; J trimming: 8 bases; junction bases outside the gene matches: 13. The CDR3 DNA sequence: TGTGCTAGTGGTTTACTAGGGGACTATACAAGGGATGAGCAGTTCTTC. Translating it yields CASGLLGDYTRDEQFF. Drawing the rest from reference TRBV12-5 and TRBJ2-1, the complete variable domain is DARVTQTPRHKVTEMGQEVTMRCQPILGHNTVFWYRQTMMQGLELLAYFRNRAPLDDSGMPKDRFSAEMPDATLATLKIQPSEPRDSAVYFCASGLLGDYTRDEQFFGPGTRLTVL.

This chain links TRBV5-4 with TRBJ1-4, with 7 bases aligning to TRBD1. CDR1 SGHNT and CDR2 YYREEE come from the germline V gene (reference sequence). V gave up 4 bases and J gave up 6 bases; unmatched junction bases: 6. The CDR3 length is 14 residues. CDR3 DNA: TGTGCCAGCAGCAGGGACAGCAGTGATGAAAAACTGTTTTTT. Its protein is CASSRDSSDEKLFF.

The chain couples TRBV20-1 to TRBJ2-4; D gene uncertain. The CDR3 is made up of 12 amino acids. CDR1 and CDR2 from the germline V gene are DFQATT and SNEGSKA (reference sequence). The ends were cut back, 4 bases at V and 8 bases at J, with 12 bases in the middle. CDR3: CSATWPSDIQYF. CDR3 nucleotide sequence: TGCAGTGCTACGTGGCCTAGTGACATTCAGTACTTC.

The chain combines TRBV27 with TRBJ1-1; D remains ambiguous. Germline lookup yields CDR1 MNHEY and CDR2 SMNVEV (reference sequence). This CDR3 has 13 residues. V shed 3 bases and J shed 3 bases, with 8 bases lying between them. CDR3: CASSLSLDTEAFF. CDR3 DNA sequence: TGTGCCAGCAGTTTGAGCTTGGACACTGAAGCTTTCTTT.

This clonotype was seen a few times. The chain couples TRBV20-1 to TRBJ2-1; D not certain. The CDR3 sequence is 11 residues long. V dropped 0 bases and J dropped 7 bases, with 4 bases sitting between them. Germline CDR1 is DFQATT and CDR2 is SNEGSKA (reference sequence). The CDR3 sequence is CSARDINEQFF. The CDR3 DNA reads as TGCAGTGCTAGAGATATAAATGAGCAGTTCTTC.

This clonotype was seen more than once but under ten times. The chain carries TRBV5-1 and TRBJ2-7, with TRBD2 as a possible D gene (5 bases). Germline CDR1 is SGHRS and CDR2 is YFSETQ. This CDR3 comprises 16 residues. The V and J ends lost 4 bases and 0 bases respectively, with 17 bases between them. CDR3 sequence reads: CASSLADFSHSYEQYF. The CDR3, as DNA: TGCGCCAGCAGCCTCGCGGACTTCTCCCACTCCTACGAGCAGTACTTC.

The J gene is TRBJ1-1, the V gene TRBV15; D is uncertain. CDR1 and CDR2 from the germline V gene are LNHNV and YYDKDF (reference sequence). V was cut by 11 bases and J by 3 bases, with 13 bases left in between. The CDR3 runs to 12 residues. The DNA of the CDR3 is TGTGCCGTAGAAAGTCGCGACACTGAAGCTTTCTTT. Protein sequence: CAVESRDTEAFF. Based on the CDR3 plus reference TRBV15 and TRBJ1-1, the full variable domain is DAMVIQNPRYQVTQFGKPVTLSCSQTLNHNVMYWYQQKSSQAPKLLFHYYDKDFNNEADTPDNFQSRRPNTSFCFLDIRSPGLGDTAMYLCAVESRDTEAFFGQGTRLTVV.

The table lists this clonotype with a few counts. This chain joins TRBV6-1 and TRBJ2-1, with D possibly matching TRBD2 (5 bases). Germline values: CDR1 MNHNS, CDR2 SASEGT. V was trimmed by 6 bases and J by 6 bases, leaving 21 bases between them. This CDR3 has 16 residues. The CDR3 protein is CASSPLGRGSGNEQFF. CDR3 bases: TGTGCCAGCAGCCCCTTGGGGAGAGGGAGCGGCAATGAGCAGTTCTTC.

The chain couples TRBV6-5 to TRBJ2-1; D possibly uses TRBD1 or TRBD2 (5 bases each). Per germline, CDR1 MNHEY and CDR2 SVGAGI. Trimming left V 4 bases short and J 12 bases short, with 10 bases between. CDR3 length: 11 amino acids. The CDR3 DNA reads as TGTGCCAGCAGTTGGGGGTTCGGGCAGTTCTTC. Protein: CASSWGFGQFF.

The J gene is TRBJ2-1, the V gene TRBV9, with TRBD2 matching 10 bases. V shed 6 bases and J 8 bases; nucleotides not matched to a gene: 11. From germline, CDR1 is SGDLS and CDR2 YYNGEE. The CDR3 totals 15 residues. The CDR3, as DNA: TGTGCCAGCAACCGACAGGGACTAGCGACATATGAGCAGTTCTTC. This gives the protein CASNRQGLATYEQFF.

This clonotype showed up just a few times. This chain joins TRBV20-1 and TRBJ2-1; D is unclear. Germline lookup yields CDR1 DFQATT and CDR2 SNEGSKA (reference sequence). The V end was cut by 0 bases, the J end by 2 bases, with 11 bases between. This CDR3 has 15 residues. The CDR3 nucleotides read TGCAGTGCTAGAGACGGGCGTTTAGCCTACAATGAGCAGTTCTTC. This codes for CSARDGRLAYNEQFF.

This clonotype turned up a few times. The gene calls are TRBV27 and TRBJ2-1; no reliable D call. CDR1 is MNHEY and CDR2 is SMNVEV in the germline V gene (reference sequence). This CDR3 comprises 16 residues. V gave up 2 bases and J gave up 0 bases, with 11 bases separating them. Here the CDR3 DNA reads TGTGCCAGCAGTTTACTGGCTGTCTTCTCCTACAATGAGCAGTTCTTC. Its protein product is CASSLLAVFSYNEQFF.

The chain joins TRBV20-1 to TRBJ1-5; D remains ambiguous. CDR1 and CDR2 from the germline V gene are DFQATT and SNEGSKA (reference sequence). The CDR3 runs 14 residues. Trimming shortened V by 3 bases and J by 1 base, and 10 bases separated the two germline ends. The CDR3 sequence is CSASLAASNQPQHF. Here the CDR3 DNA reads TGCAGTGCTAGTCTGGCCGCAAGCAATCAGCCCCAGCATTTT.

This clonotype showed up many times. V and J are TRBV28 and TRBJ1-1; D remains ambiguous. V lost 6 bases to trimming and J lost 6 bases, with 14 bases between them. Germline V gene lookup returns CDR1 MDHEN and CDR2 SYDVKM. This CDR3 region has 13 residues. The CDR3 protein is CASSLPGRAEAFF. The DNA for the CDR3 is TGTGCCAGCAGCTTACCCGGGCGAGCTGAAGCTTTCTTT.

The V and J genes are TRBV11-2 and TRBJ2-1; 10 bases match TRBD2. V shed 8 bases and J 7 bases; nucleotides not matched to a gene: 11. The CDR3 has 15 residues. The germline V gene encodes CDR1 SGHAT and CDR2 FQNNGV. The DNA of the CDR3 is TGTGCCAGCGCCCTAGCGGGAGTCAGGGGTAATGAGCAGTTCTTC. This sequence encodes CASALAGVRGNEQFF. The complete variable domain, with remaining parts taken from reference TRBV11-2 and TRBJ2-1, reads EAGVAQSPRYKIIEKRQSVAFWCNPISGHATLYWYQQILGQGPKLLIQFQNNGVVDDSQLPKDRFSAERLKGVDSTLKIQPAKLEDSAVYLCASALAGVRGNEQFFGPGTRLTVL.

This clonotype was found a few times. This sequence joins TRBV6-1 and TRBJ2-7, with D maybe TRBD1 (6 bases). CDR1 MNHNS and CDR2 SASEGT come from the germline V gene. CDR3 length equals 13 residues. The V end lost 6 bases, the J end lost 2 bases, and 11 bases lay between the germline ends. For the CDR3, the DNA is TGTGCCAGCAGAATAGGACAGACCTACGAGCAGTACTTC. Residues: CASRIGQTYEQYF.